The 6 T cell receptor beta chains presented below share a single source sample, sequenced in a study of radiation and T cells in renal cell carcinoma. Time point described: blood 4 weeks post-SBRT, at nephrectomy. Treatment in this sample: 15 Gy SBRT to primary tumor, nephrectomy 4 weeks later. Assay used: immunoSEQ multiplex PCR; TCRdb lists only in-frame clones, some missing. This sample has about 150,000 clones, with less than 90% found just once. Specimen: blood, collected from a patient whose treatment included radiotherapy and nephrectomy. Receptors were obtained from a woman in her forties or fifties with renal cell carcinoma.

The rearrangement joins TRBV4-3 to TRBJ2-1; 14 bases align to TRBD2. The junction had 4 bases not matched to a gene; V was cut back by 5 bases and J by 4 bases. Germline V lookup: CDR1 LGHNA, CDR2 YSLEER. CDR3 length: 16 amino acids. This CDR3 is CASSGRTSGGYNEQFF. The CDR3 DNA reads TGCGCCAGCAGCGGTCGGACTAGCGGGGGGTACAATGAGCAGTTCTTC.

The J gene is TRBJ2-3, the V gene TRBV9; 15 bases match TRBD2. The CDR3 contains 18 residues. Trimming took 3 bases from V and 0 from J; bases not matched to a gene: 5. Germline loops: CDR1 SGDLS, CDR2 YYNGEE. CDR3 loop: CASSAGLAGGISTDTQYF. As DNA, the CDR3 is TGTGCCAGCAGCGCCGGACTAGCGGGAGGGATAAGCACAGATACGCAGTATTTT.

DNA of the CDR3: TGTGCCAGCAGCCCTTGGGGCGGGAAGAACACTGAAGCTTTCTTT. Its protein product is CASSPWGGKNTEAFF. The V gene is TRBV7-3, the J gene TRBJ1-1; D possibly corresponds to TRBD1 (5 bases). The CDR3 totals 15 residues. The V gene's germline CDR1 is SGHTA and CDR2 FQGTGA. The V end was cut by 5 bases, the J end by 1 base, with 14 bases between.

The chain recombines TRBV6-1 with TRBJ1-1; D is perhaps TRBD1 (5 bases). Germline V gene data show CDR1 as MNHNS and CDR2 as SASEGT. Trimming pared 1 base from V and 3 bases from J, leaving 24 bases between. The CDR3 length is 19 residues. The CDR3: CASSEEKAGSLDWDTEAFF. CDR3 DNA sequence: TGTGCCAGCAGTGAAGAGAAGGCAGGGTCCCTAGATTGGGACACTGAAGCTTTCTTT.

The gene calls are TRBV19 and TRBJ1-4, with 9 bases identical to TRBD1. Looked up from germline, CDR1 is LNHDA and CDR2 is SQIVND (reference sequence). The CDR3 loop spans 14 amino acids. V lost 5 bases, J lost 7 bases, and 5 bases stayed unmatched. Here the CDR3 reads CASSVVQGAEKLFF. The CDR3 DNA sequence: TGTGCCAGTAGTGTGGTACAGGGGGCTGAAAAACTGTTTTTT.

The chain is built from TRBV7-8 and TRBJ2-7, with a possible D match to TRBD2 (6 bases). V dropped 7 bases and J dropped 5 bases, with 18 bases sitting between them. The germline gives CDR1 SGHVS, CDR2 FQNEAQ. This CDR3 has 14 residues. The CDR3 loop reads CASTLSASDDEQYF. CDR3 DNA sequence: TGTGCCAGCACTCTTTCGGCTAGCGACGACGAGCAGTACTTC.